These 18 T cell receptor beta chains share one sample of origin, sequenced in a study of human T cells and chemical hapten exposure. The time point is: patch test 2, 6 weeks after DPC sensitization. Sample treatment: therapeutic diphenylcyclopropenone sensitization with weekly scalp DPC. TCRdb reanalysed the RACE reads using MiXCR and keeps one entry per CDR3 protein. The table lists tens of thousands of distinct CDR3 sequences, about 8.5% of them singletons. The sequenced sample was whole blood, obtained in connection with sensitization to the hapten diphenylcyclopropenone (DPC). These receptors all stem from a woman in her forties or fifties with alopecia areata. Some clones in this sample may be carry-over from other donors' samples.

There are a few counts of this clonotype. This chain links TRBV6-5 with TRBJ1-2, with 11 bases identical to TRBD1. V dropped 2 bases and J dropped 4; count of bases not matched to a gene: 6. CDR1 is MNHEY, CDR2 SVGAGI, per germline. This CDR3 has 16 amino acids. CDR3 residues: CASSYGTGGEVYGYTF. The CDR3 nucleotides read TGTGCCAGCAGTTACGGGACAGGGGGAGAAGTCTATGGCTACACCTTC.

The CDR3 spells CASSSTGLNTEAFF. The CDR3 DNA sequence: TGTGCCAGTAGTTCTACAGGGCTGAACACTGAAGCTTTCTTT. This chain links TRBV19 with TRBJ1-1, with a tentative D call TRBD1 (6 bases). Trimming took off 5 bases at V and 0 bases at J, with 10 bases between the two ends. Germline assignment: CDR1 LNHDA and CDR2 SQIVND (reference sequence). This CDR3 has 14 residues.

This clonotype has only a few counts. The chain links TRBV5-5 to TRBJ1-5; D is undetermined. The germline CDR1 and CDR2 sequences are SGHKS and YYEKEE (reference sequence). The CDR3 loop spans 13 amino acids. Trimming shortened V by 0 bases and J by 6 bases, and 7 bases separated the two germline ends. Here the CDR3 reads CASSLGSVQPQHF. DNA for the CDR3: TGTGCCAGCAGCTTGGGCAGCGTTCAGCCCCAGCATTTT. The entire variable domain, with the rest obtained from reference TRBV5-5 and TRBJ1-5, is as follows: DAGVTQSPTHLIKTRGQQVTLRCSPISGHKSVSWYQQVLGQGPQFIFQYYEKEERGRGNFPDRFSARQFPNYSSELNVNALLLGDSALYLCASSLGSVQPQHFGDGTRLSIL.

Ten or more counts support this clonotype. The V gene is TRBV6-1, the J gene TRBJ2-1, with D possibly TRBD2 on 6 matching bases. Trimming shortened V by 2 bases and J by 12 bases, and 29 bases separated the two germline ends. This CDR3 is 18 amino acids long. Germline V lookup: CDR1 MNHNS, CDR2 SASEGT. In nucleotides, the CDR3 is TGTGCCAGCAGTGAACCTTTCGCCGGCGGGGAACCATTAGCCTGGCAGTTCTTC. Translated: CASSEPFAGGEPLAWQFF.

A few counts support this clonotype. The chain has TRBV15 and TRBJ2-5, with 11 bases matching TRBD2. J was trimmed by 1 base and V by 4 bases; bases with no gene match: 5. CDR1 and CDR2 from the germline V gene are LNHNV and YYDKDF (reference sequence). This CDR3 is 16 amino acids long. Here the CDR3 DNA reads TGTGCCACCAGCACTCCTAGCGGGGGGTTCCAAGAGACCCAGTACTTC. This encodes CATSTPSGGFQETQYF.

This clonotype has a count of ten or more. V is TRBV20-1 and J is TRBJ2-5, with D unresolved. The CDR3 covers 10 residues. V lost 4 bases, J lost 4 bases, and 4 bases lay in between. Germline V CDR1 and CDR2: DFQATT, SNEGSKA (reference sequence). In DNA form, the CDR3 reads TGCAGTGCTAATCTAGAGACCCAGTACTTC. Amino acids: CSANLETQYF.

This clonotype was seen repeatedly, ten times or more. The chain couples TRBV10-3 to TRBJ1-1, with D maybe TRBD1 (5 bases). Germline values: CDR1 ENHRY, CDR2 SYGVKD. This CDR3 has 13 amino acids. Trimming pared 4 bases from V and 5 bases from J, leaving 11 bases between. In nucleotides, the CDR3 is TGTGCCATCAGTGTTATTCGGGGGACTGAAGCTTTCTTT. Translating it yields CAISVIRGTEAFF.

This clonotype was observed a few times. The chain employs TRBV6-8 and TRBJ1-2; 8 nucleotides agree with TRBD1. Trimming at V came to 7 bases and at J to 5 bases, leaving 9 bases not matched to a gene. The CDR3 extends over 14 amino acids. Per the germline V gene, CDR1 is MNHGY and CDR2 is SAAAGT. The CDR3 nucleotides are TGTGCCAGCACTGAGGACAGGGTGAAGTATGGCTACACCTTC. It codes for CASTEDRVKYGYTF.

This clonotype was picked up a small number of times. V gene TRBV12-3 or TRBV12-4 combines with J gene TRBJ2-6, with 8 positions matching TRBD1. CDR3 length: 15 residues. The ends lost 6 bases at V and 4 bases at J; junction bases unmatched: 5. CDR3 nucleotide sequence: TGTGCCAGCAGCGGACAGGGTGACGGGGCCAACGTCCTGACTTTC. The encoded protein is CASSGQGDGANVLTF.

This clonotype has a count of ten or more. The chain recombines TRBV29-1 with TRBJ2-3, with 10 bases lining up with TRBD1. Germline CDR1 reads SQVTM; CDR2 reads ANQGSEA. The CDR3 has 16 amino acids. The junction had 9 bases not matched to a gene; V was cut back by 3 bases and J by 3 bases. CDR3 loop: CSVDARQGATTDTQYF. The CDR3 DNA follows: TGCAGCGTTGATGCGAGACAGGGGGCAACAACAGATACGCAGTATTTT.

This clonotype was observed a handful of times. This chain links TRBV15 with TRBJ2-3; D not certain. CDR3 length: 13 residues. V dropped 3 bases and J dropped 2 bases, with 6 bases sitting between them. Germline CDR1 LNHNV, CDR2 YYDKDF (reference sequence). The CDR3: CATSRQYTDTQYF. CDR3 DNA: TGTGCCACCAGCAGGCAGTACACAGATACGCAGTATTTT. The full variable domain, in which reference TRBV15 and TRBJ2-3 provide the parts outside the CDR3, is DAMVIQNPRYQVTQFGKPVTLSCSQTLNHNVMYWYQQKSSQAPKLLFHYYDKDFNNEADTPDNFQSRRPNTSFCFLDIRSPGLGDTAMYLCATSRQYTDTQYFGPGTRLTVL.

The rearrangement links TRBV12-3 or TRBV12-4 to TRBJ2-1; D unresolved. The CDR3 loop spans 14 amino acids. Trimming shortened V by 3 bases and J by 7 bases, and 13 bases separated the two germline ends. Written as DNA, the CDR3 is TGTGCCAGCAGTTTCGGCGGTGGGGTGAATGAGCAGTTCTTC. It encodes CASSFGGGVNEQFF.

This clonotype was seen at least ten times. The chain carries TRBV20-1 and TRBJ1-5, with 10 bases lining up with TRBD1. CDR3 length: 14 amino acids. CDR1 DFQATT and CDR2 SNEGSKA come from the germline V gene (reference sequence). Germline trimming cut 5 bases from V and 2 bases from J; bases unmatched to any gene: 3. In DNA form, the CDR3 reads TGCAGTGCTGTGACAGGGGGCGGCAATCAGCCCCAGCATTTT. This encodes CSAVTGGGNQPQHF.

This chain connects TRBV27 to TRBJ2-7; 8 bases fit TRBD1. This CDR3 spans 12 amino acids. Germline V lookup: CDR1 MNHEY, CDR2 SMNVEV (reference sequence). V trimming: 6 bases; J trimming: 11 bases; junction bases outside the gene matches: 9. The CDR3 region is CASSPNPGQEYF. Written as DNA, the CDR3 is TGTGCCAGCAGCCCCAATCCGGGACAGGAGTACTTC.

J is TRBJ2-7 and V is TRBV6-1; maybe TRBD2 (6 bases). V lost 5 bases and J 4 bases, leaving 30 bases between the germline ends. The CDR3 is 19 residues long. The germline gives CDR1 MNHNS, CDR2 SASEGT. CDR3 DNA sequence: TGTGCCAGCAGTCCGTCTGGAGGGGCCATTACCTTTTGGGTATACGAGCAGTACTTC. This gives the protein CASSPSGGAITFWVYEQYF.

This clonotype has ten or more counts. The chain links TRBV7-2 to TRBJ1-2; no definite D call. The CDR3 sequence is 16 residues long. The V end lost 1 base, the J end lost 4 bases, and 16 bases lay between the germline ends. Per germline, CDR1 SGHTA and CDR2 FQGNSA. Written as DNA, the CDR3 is TGTGCCAGCAGCTTAGGGCAGGCCGCTGCCGTCTATGGCTACACCTTC. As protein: CASSLGQAAAVYGYTF.

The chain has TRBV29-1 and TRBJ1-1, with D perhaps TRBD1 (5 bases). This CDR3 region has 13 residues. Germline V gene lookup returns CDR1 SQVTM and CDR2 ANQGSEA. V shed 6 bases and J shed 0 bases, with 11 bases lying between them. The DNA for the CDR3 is TGCAGCGTAGAGGGGTCCTTGAACACTGAAGCTTTCTTT. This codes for CSVEGSLNTEAFF.

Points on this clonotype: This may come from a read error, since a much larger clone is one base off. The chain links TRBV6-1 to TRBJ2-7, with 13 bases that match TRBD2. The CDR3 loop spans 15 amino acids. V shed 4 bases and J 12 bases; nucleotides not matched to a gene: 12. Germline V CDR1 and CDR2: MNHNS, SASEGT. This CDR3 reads CASSGQTSGRQVGYF. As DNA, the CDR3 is TGTGCCAGCAGTGGTCAGACTAGCGGGAGGCAAGTGGGGTACTTC.